Shown below are 5 T cell receptor beta chains from a single sample sequenced in a study of post-analysis software for immune sequencing data (dated by TCRdb to about 2015). Beyond this particular receptor, the publication reports: A handful of TRBV segments, including TRBV5-6, TRBV5-1 and TRBV20-1, were significantly more frequent in patients than controls.

Antigens of these TCRs are unknown. Library generation was performed with PCR. Instrument on record: Illumina HiSeq 2500. To reduce PCR and sequencing biases, unique molecular identifiers were built into the TCR beta cDNA libraries. Clones were called with MiXCR by TCRdb after fastp trimmed the public reads at Q25, and only in-frame beta chains were retained. CDR3 protein duplicates are merged, each entry listing the most common genes and DNA. Here the sample has approximately 570,000 distinct CDR3 sequences; around 47% occur a single time. More than 1.5% of the sample is held by the ten biggest clonotypes. The material sequenced was blood. Source of these receptors: a girl aged 10-17 years with multiple sclerosis.

J is TRBJ2-1 and V is TRBV4-1, with D tentatively TRBD2 (6 bases). The CDR3 loop spans 15 amino acids. Germline lookup yields CDR1 MGHRA and CDR2 YSYEKL. Deletions cut 1 base from V and 5 bases from J, with 12 bases between. CDR3 in amino acids: CASSQGGGDNNEQFF. The CDR3 DNA sequence: TGCGCCAGCAGCCAAGGGGGAGGAGACAACAATGAGCAGTTCTTC.

In nucleotides, the CDR3 is TGTGCCATCACTACGACAGTTGACTATGGCTACACCTTC. Its protein product is CAITTTVDYGYTF. This chain joins TRBV10-3 and TRBJ1-2; a possible D gene is TRBD1 (5 bases). The CDR3 contains 13 residues. V lost 7 bases to trimming and J lost 3 bases, with 12 bases between them. The germline CDR1 and CDR2 sequences are ENHRY and SYGVKD.

J is TRBJ2-7 and V is TRBV11-2, with D unresolved. The CDR3 consists of 14 residues. Germline CDR1 reads SGHAT; CDR2 reads FQNNGV. Trimming left V 3 bases short and J 0 bases short, with 9 bases between. The CDR3 loop is CASSFMGDSYEQYF. The CDR3, as DNA: TGTGCCAGCAGCTTCATGGGCGACTCCTACGAGCAGTACTTC.

Comment on this clonotype: One junction end does not reproduce the germline sequence, and a read error may be involved. V gene TRBV4-1 combines with J gene TRBJ2-7, with TRBD1 identical over 8 bases. The CDR3 runs to 14 residues. Germline lookup yields CDR1 MGHRA and CDR2 YSYEKL. The CDR3 loop reads CASSPRQGSYGQYF. The CDR3 nucleotides are TGCGCCAGCAGCCCCCGACAGGGGTCCTACGGGCAGTACTTC.

The chain carries TRBV7-2 and TRBJ2-5, with a tentative D call TRBD2 (7 bases). V was clipped by 0 bases and J by 5 bases, with 16 bases between them. This CDR3 spans 16 amino acids. Germline V gene data show CDR1 as SGHTA and CDR2 as FQGNSA. The CDR3 sequence is CASSLAAAGAGETQYF. CDR3 DNA: TGTGCCAGCAGCTTAGCGGCGGCGGGGGCTGGGGAGACCCAGTACTTC.